This T cell receptor (beta chain) emerged from a study of T cell repertoires in ileal Crohn's disease (dated by TCRdb to about 2019). In terms of the full investigation: The median duration of disease was approximately eight years, and at the time of surgery 35% of patients were active smokers. Running in parallel with the study was a multicentre cohort set up to find predictors of early endoscopic recurrence following ileocolonic resection. Every patient underwent surgery because of a complication, which was stricturing disease in about 60% and penetrating disease in 39%. About half of the patients received postoperative therapy: eleven to twelve received thiopurines and 15 to 20 received anti-TNF agents. The TCR repertoire was analysed in approximately 61 patients with Crohn's disease drawn from a prospective multicentre cohort. Endoscopic postoperative recurrence was defined as a Rutgeerts score above i0. Five hundred nanograms of biopsy DNA per sample were submitted for commercial TCRB immunosequencing. MI samples were biopsies from the proximal margin of the surgical specimen. A total of approximately 170 mucosal samples from some 50 patients were sequenced, collected from several sites on the surgical specimen as well as at postoperative endoscopy. The paper as a whole reports these results and caveats: Compared with non-smokers, patients who were active smokers at surgery showed a significantly higher proportion of clonal expansions (25.9% vs 17.9%, p=0.02). Higher high-frequency clone percentages at surgery were associated with endoscopic recurrence; all patients with clonality above 26.8% (18/57) had recurrence. Compared with CD4 T cells, sorted CD8 T cells held more high-frequency clones, which suggests that the mucosal expansions were mostly CD8. Only a subgroup of patients, of unstated size, had their mucosal CD4 and CD8 T cells sorted and sequenced.

Libraries were made using the immunoSEQ multiplex PCR assay. Adaptive Biotechnology amplified the CDR3 regions from genomic DNA with a two-step multiplex PCR designed to control amplification bias. In the first PCR, primers covered every V and J gene segment, and in the second PCR, barcodes and Illumina adapters were added. CDR3 libraries were sequenced using an Illumina instrument. As for the original processing: The analysis used both the pipelines supplied by the vendor and custom analysis of the raw data in R/Bioconductor with R version 3.3.0. Clonality, which ranges from 0 to 1, was calculated as the inverse of the normalised Shannon entropy across all productive clones. High-frequency clones were defined as the repertoire share of the top 100 clones, retaining only clones passing a 95% confidence test. The Simpson index measured repertoire diversity, and the Morisita-Horn index measured overlap between samples. TCRdb re-hosts the immuneACCESS table, in-frame sequences only. Its copies lack some clones; in the studies checked, an unresolved V gene accounts for under half of them, and the cause for the rest is not known. The DNA was the basis for D and trimming; V, J and clone size are from that table. Across this sample there are 5,500 to 8,500 clones, with about 67% seen only once. The ten largest clones add up to around 8.6% of the sample.

In regard to this clone: Its antigen target is currently unknown. Qualities for individual bases were not recorded, and no much larger clone is one base off.

The time point label here, explained by the study, means: proximal margin of the surgical specimen (macroscopically non-inflamed). Adults with ileal or ileocolonic Crohn's disease for whom ileocolonic resection was indicated were considered eligible. Whole ileal mucosal biopsies were stored frozen at -80°C before DNA extraction. Genomic DNA was extracted from frozen whole biopsies with a TRizol-based method and quantified on a NanoDrop 2000 spectrophotometer. The CDR3, from cysteine to phenylalanine, totals 12 residues. Only the CDR3 DNA is retained, 36 bases long and in frame from the first base. As encoded in the germline V gene, CDR1 is SQVTM while CDR2 is ANQGSEA. At the junction V is shortened by 2 bases and J by 2 bases, with 7 bases in between.

Specimen: ileal tissue. This chain joins TRBV29-1 to TRBJ2-7, with an unclear D gene assignment. The source is an adult with Crohn's disease. The CDR3 sequence is CSVEIGTYEQYF. The DNA is TGCAGCGTTGAAATTGGCACCTACGAGCAGTACTTC.